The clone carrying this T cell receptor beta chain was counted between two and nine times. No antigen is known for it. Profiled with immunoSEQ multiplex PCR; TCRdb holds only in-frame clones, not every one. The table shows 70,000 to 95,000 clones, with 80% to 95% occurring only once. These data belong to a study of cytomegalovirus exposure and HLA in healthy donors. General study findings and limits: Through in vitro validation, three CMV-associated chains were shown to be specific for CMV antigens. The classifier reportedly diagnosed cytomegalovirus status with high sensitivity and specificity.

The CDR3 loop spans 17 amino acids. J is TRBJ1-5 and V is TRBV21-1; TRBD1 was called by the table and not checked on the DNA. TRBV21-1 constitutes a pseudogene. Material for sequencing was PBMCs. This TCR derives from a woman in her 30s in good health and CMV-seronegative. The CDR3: CASSDPSDRGNNQPQHF. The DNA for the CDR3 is TGTGCCAGCAGCGACCCGTCGGACAGGGGGAACAATCAGCCCCAGCATTTT.